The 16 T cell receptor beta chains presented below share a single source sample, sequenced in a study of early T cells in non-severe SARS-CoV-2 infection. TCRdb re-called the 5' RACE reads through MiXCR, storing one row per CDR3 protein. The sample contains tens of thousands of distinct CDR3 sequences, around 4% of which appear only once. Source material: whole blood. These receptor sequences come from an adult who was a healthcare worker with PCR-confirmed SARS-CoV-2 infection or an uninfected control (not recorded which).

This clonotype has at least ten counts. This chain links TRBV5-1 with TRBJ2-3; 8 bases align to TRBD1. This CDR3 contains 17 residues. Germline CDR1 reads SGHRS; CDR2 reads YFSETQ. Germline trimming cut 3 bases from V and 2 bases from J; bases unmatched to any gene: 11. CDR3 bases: TGCGCCAGCAGCTACGACCGGCGGACAGGGACCACAGATACGCAGTATTTT. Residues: CASSYDRRTGTTDTQYF.

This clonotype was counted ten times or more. The CDR3: CASSPGQNTEAFF. The CDR3 DNA follows: TGTGCCAGCTCACCGGGCCAGAACACTGAAGCTTTCTTT. The chain combines TRBV18 with TRBJ1-1; D unresolved. The CDR3 is 13 amino acids. V was clipped by 3 bases and J by 1 base, with 6 bases between them. Germline CDR1 reads KGHSH; CDR2 reads LQKENI.

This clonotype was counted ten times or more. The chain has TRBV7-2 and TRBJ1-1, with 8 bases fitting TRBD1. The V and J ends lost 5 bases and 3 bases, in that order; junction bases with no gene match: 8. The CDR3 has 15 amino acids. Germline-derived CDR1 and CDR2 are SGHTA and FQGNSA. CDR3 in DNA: TGTGCCAGCAGCCAGACAGGGGAATTTCACACTGAAGCTTTCTTT. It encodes CASSQTGEFHTEAFF.

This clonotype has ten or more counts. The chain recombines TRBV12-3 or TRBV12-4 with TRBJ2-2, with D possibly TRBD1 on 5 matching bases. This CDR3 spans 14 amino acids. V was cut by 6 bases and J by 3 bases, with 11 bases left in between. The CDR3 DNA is TGTGCCAGCAGCCCCCCCAGGGACACCGGGGAGCTGTTTTTT. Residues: CASSPPRDTGELFF.

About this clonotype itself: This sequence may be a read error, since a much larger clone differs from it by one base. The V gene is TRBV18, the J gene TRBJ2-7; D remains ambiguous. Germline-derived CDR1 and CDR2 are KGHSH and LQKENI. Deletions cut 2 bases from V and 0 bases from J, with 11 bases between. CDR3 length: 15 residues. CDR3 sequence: CASSPLTWTSYEQYF. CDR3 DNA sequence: TGTGCCAGCTCACCATTGACATGGACCTCCTACGAGCAGTACTTC. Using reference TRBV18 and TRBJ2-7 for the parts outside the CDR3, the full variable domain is NAGVMQNPRHLVRRRGQEARLRCSPMKGHSHVYWYRQLPEEGLKFMVYLQKENIIDESGMPKERFSAEFPKEGPSILRIQQVVRGDSAAYFCASSPLTWTSYEQYFGPGTRLTVT.

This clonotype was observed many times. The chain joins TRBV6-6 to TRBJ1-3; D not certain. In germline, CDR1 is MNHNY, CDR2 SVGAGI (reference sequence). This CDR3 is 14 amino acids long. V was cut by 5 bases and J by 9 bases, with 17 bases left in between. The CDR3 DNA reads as TGTGCCAGCAGTGCCTCGGGCCTCCGGGCCACCATATATTTT. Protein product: CASSASGLRATIYF.

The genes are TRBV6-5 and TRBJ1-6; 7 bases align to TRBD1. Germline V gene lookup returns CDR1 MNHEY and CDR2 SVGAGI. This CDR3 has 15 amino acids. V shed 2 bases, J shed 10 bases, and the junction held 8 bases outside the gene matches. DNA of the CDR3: TGTGCCAGCAGTTACGGCGGGACAGCCGGCTCACCCCTCCACTTT. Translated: CASSYGGTAGSPLHF.

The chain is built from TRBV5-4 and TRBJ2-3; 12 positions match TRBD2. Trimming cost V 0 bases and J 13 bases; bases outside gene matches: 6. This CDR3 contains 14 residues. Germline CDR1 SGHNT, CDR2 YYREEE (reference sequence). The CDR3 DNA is TGTGCCAGCAGCTTGGGACTAGCGGGGGCACCCGAGTATTTT. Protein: CASSLGLAGAPEYF.

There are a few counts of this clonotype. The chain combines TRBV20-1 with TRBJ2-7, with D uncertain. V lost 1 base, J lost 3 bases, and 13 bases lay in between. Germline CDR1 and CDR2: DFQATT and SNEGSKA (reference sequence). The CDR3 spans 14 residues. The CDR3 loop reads CSARAPLGSYEQYF. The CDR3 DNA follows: TGCAGTGCTAGAGCCCCCCTGGGTAGCTACGAGCAGTACTTC.

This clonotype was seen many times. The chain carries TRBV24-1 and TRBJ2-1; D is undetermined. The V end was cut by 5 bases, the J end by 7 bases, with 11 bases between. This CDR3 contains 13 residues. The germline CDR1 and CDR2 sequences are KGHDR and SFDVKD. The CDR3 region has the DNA TGTGCCACCAGTGTACGGACGCGGAATGAGCAGTTCTTC. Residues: CATSVRTRNEQFF.

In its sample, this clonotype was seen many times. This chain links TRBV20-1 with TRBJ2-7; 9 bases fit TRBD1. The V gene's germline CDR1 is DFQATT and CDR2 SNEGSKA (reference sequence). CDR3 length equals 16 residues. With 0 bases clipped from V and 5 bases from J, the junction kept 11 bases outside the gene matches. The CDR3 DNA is TGCAGTGCTAGAGATTTACGGGACAGGGAATTTAACGAGCAGTACTTC. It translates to CSARDLRDREFNEQYF.

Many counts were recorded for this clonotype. CDR3 coding DNA: TGTGCCAGCAGGCTGACAGTGAAAGAGACCCAGTACTTC. It specifies CASRLTVKETQYF. The chain is built from TRBV12-3 or TRBV12-4 and TRBJ2-5; D is perhaps TRBD1 (5 bases). The length of the CDR3 is 13 residues. The V end was cut by 6 bases, the J end by 3 bases, with 11 bases between.

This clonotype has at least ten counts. CDR3 region: CASSLKETQYF. CDR3 DNA: TGTGCCAGCAGCTTGAAAGAGACCCAGTACTTC. The J gene is TRBJ2-5, the V gene TRBV7-6, with D uncertain. In germline, CDR1 is SGHVS, CDR2 FNYEAQ. Trimming shortened V by 3 bases and J by 3 bases, and 2 bases separated the two germline ends. The CDR3 has 11 residues.

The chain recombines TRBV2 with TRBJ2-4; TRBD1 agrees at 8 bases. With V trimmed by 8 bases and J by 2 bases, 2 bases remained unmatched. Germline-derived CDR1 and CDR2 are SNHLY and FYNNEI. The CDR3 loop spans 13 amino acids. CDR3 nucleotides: TGTGCCAGCGGACAGGGAACCAAAAACATTCAGTACTTC. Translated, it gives CASGQGTKNIQYF. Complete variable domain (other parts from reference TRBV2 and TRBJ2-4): EPEVTQTPSHQVTQMGQEVILRCVPISNHLYFYWYRQILGQKVEFLVSFYNNEISEKSEIFDDQFSVERPDGSNFTLKIRSTKLEDSAMYFCASGQGTKNIQYFGAGTRLSVL.

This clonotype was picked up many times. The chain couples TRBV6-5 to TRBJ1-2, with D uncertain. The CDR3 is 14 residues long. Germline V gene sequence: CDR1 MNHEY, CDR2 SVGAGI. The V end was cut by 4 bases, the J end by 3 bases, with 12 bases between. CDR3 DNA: TGTGCCAGCAGTTGGAGGCAGGATTACTATGGCTACACCTTC. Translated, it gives CASSWRQDYYGYTF.

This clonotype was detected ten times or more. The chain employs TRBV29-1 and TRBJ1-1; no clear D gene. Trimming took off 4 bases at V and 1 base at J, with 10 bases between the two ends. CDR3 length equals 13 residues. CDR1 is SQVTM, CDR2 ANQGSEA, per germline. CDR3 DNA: TGCAGCGTTGTTCGAAGTGAGAACACTGAAGCTTTCTTT. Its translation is CSVVRSENTEAFF.